This T cell receptor beta chain was found in a study of CD8 T cells in ankylosing spondylitis. This CDR3 spans 14 amino acids. The V and J ends lost 7 bases and 8 bases respectively, with 17 bases between them. Germline CDR1 reads MDHEN; CDR2 reads SYDVKM. TCRdb reprocessed the 5' RACE reads with MiXCR, giving one entry per CDR3 protein. Of tens of thousands of distinct CDR3 sequences listed, 16% were seen once; the top ten hold over 45%. Comments on this clonotype: Its cognate antigen is unknown.

Whole-study findings and limits: Disease-linked clones, CD8+, were relatively rare in peripheral blood.

The receptor was isolated from a male donor with ankylosing spondylitis or in good health (not recorded which). Sequencing used blood. The chain couples TRBV28 to TRBJ2-2; tentatively, D is TRBD1 (6 bases). In DNA form, the CDR3 reads TGTGCCAGCACCAATCTAAGGGGGATTGGGGAGCTGTTTTTT. As protein: CASTNLRGIGELFF.